Included here is one TCR beta chain sequence, with context. These data belong to a study of cytomegalovirus exposure and HLA in healthy donors. The V gene end was trimmed by 0 bases and the J gene end by 7 bases; junction bases not matched to a gene: 6. The CDR3 spans 15 residues. Per the germline V gene, CDR1 is MGHRA and CDR2 is YSYEKL. The PCR had 60 Vbeta and 13 Jbeta primers. Using immunoSEQ multiplex PCR, the repertoire was profiled, and TCRdb retains in-frame clones only, with some absent. In total, the table holds about 59,000 clones. This clonotype was sampled from a man under 40 in good health and CMV-seropositive. The sequencing sample was made of PBMCs. The chain has TRBV4-1 and TRBJ2-1; TRBD2 aligns across 7 bases. Here the CDR3 reads CASSQDVGGWNEQFF. CDR3 bases: TGCGCCAGCAGCCAAGATGTGGGGGGGTGGAATGAGCAGTTCTTC.